This T cell receptor beta chain came from a study of Ad26.COV2.S vaccination and SARS-CoV-2 variants. Study observations and caveats: Vaccinated and placebo-treated recipients had similar non-spike TCR breadth. TCR breadth and depth analyses may have underestimated total T cell responses. Reported findings describe substantial breadth in spike-specific CD8+ and CD4+ T cell responses following vaccination.

Turning to this clone: Its target is not known.

Described treatment: about 20 received Ad26.COV2.S at low or high dose, single or two shots; 5 received placebo; per-sample allocation not given. Sampling took place 63 days after the first vaccine or placebo injection. An 18-55-year-old adult in Boston served as donor. Method: immunoSEQ multiplex PCR; TCRdb's copy keeps in-frame clones and lacks some. The sample comprises roughly 350,000 clones, around 89% of which are singletons, and 5% rests with the top ten. Germline CDR1 and CDR2: SGHTS and YDEGEE. The V gene lost 0 bases and the J gene lost 0 bases, with 13 bases spanning the gap. CDR3 length equals 17 residues.

The genes are TRBV5-8 and TRBJ1-5; a weak D match, TRBD1 (6 bases). This receptor was identified in a person between 18 and 60 years old who received the Ad26.COV2.S COVID-19 vaccine or a placebo. The sample in question was peripheral blood, obtained in a trial of Ad26.COV2.S vaccine versus placebo. CDR3: CASSLAQGHYSNQPQHF. Here the CDR3 DNA reads TGTGCCAGCAGCTTGGCACAGGGACACTATAGCAATCAGCCCCAGCATTTT.